The rows below give T cell receptor beta chains drawn from one sample of a study of blood T cell repertoires in COVID-19. Measured with immunoSEQ multiplex PCR; TCRdb has only the in-frame clones, and not every one. Of about 250,000 clones detected, around nine tenths appear once; the ten largest clones hold around 1.6%. Sequenced material: peripheral blood. These receptors were obtained from an older woman who had recovered from COVID-19. Both conserved end residues are part of each CDR3. The D gene is left open where the match is weak. Size tells how often a clone was seen (once, few, many) or the class of an expanded clone, and some rows leave it out.

TGTGCCAGCAGCTCCCCCAGGTACGAGCAGTACTTC | CASSSPRYEQYF | 12 | TRBJ2-7 | TRBV28 | - | once
TGTGCCAGTAGTATTGGACAGGGTAGACAGCCCCAGCATTTT | CASSIGQGRQPQHF | 14 | TRBJ1-5 | TRBV19 | TRBD1 | few
TGTGCCAGCAGCCCCCGACTAGCGGCCTACGAGCAGTACTTC | CASSPRLAAYEQYF | 14 | TRBJ2-7 | TRBV7-6 | TRBD2 | -
TGTGCCAGCAGCAAGGAGGGCAGGGGGACCGGGGAGCTGTTTTTT | CASSKEGRGTGELFF | 15 | TRBJ2-2 | TRBV7-2 | - | -
TGCGCCAGCAGCCAAGAAGACAGATATTCACCCCTCCACTTT | CASSQEDRYSPLHF | 14 | TRBJ1-6 | TRBV4-3 | - | -
TGTGCCAGCAGCGTAATCGGTGGGGGGGGCCCCCTCCACTTT | CASSVIGGGGPLHF | 14 | TRBJ1-6 | TRBV9 | - | -
TGTGCTAGCAGCTGGGGACAGGGCGCCGAGCAGTACTTC | CASSWGQGAEQYF | 13 | TRBJ2-7 | TRBV7-7 | TRBD1 | -
TGTGCCAGCAGCCGGGGGACAGGGGATAGGGGCTACACCTTC | CASSRGTGDRGYTF | 14 | TRBJ1-2 | TRBV3-1/TRBV3-2 | TRBD1 | -
TGTGCCAGCAGTTTAAGGGGCGGACAGGGGGCTAACTATGGCTACACCTTC | CASSLRGGQGANYGYTF | 17 | TRBJ1-2 | TRBV27 | TRBD1 | few
TGTGCCAGCACGGGAATATTGCGTTTTTACGAGCAGTACTTC | CASTGILRFYEQYF | 14 | TRBJ2-7 | TRBV28 | - | once
TGTGCCAGCAGTTACTCCCAGACAGGATCTAACTATGGCTACACCTTC | CASSYSQTGSNYGYTF | 16 | TRBJ1-2 | TRBV6-6 | - | -
TGTGCCAGTACCCCTTTCGGGGAAAGCTCCTACAATGAGCAGTTCTTC | CASTPFGESSYNEQFF | 16 | TRBJ2-1 | TRBV19 | - | -
TGTGCTAGCAGCCCCTGGACTAGCGAGGTCGGGGAGCTGTTTTTT | CASSPWTSEVGELFF | 15 | TRBJ2-2 | TRBV7-7 | TRBD2 | -
TGTGCCAGTAGTTCCGCGCAGGGAATGAGAAAACTGTTTTTT | CASSSAQGMRKLFF | 14 | TRBJ1-4 | TRBV19 | - | -
TGTGCCAGCAGCGCGGGACAGCCTAATGAAAAACTGTTTTTT | CASSAGQPNEKLFF | 14 | TRBJ1-4 | TRBV9 | TRBD1 | -
TGTGCCAGCAGGGGACAGGGGGATTTCACAGATACGCAGTATTTT | CASRGQGDFTDTQYF | 15 | TRBJ2-3 | TRBV7-6 | TRBD1 | -
TGTGCCACAAACCGGGACAGACCTTATAGCAATCAGCCCCAGCATTTT | CATNRDRPYSNQPQHF | 16 | TRBJ1-5 | TRBV10-3 | TRBD1 | -
TGTGCCAGCAGCGTTGCCACCGGGACAACTGAAGCTTTCTTT | CASSVATGTTEAFF | 14 | TRBJ1-1 | TRBV9 | - | -
TGTGCCAGCAGTGACCCTCGGACAGGGGGCAATTCACCCCTCCACTTT | CASSDPRTGGNSPLHF | 16 | TRBJ1-6 | TRBV25-1 | TRBD1 | -
TGTGCCAGCAGCTTCGGGGACACTGAAGCTTTCTTT | CASSFGDTEAFF | 12 | TRBJ1-1 | TRBV7-9 | - | few
TGTGCCAGCAGTTACTTCGGACAGGGGCTAGAGACCCAGTACTTC | CASSYFGQGLETQYF | 15 | TRBJ2-5 | TRBV6-2/TRBV6-3 | TRBD1 | once
TGTGCCAGCAGCCACCGGGACTTCTATAATTCACCCCTCCACTTT | CASSHRDFYNSPLHF | 15 | TRBJ1-6 | TRBV3-1/TRBV3-2 | - | -
TGCGCCAGCAGCCCTTCAAACCCGGGGGGGCCGGTCACCGGGGAGCTGTTTTTT | CASSPSNPGGPVTGELFF | 18 | TRBJ2-2 | TRBV5-1 | TRBD2 | few
TGTGCCAGCAGTGTAAACACAGATACGCAGTATTTT | CASSVNTDTQYF | 12 | TRBJ2-3 | TRBV2 | - | -
TGTGCCAGCAGCTTGGGGGCAACTGGGGCCAACGTCCTGACTTTC | CASSLGATGANVLTF | 15 | TRBJ2-6 | TRBV5-5 | - | -
TGTGCCAGCAGCTTATCATCGACAGGACGGGGAAACACCATATATTTT | CASSLSSTGRGNTIYF | 16 | TRBJ1-3 | TRBV7-2 | - | once
TGTGCCAGCAGCATTGGACTAGCCGGGCCCTACGAGCAGTACTTC | CASSIGLAGPYEQYF | 15 | TRBJ2-7 | TRBV28 | TRBD2 | -
TGTGCCAGCTCACCAGGACAAGCCAGCAATCAGCCCCAGCATTTT | CASSPGQASNQPQHF | 15 | TRBJ1-5 | TRBV18 | - | -
TGTGCCAGCAGCTTCGGGATTACCGGGGAGCTGTTTTTT | CASSFGITGELFF | 13 | TRBJ2-2 | TRBV7-2 | - | -
TGTGCCAGTAGTACTCGGGGTGAGCAGTTCTTC | CASSTRGEQFF | 11 | TRBJ2-1 | TRBV19 | - | -
TGCAGCGTTGAAGATTCGACAGGGGGACCTGAAGCTTTCTTT | CSVEDSTGGPEAFF | 14 | TRBJ1-1 | TRBV29-1 | TRBD1 | -
TGTGCCAGCAGGGGGGCCTTTTCCAGAGGAGGCTACACCTTC | CASRGAFSRGGYTF | 14 | TRBJ1-2 | TRBV28 | - | -
TGTGCCAGCAGCTTAGTCGGGGGGACTAATGAAAAACTGTTTTTT | CASSLVGGTNEKLFF | 15 | TRBJ1-4 | TRBV7-6 | - | -
TGTGCCAGCAGCTACGCCGACAGGCCTGGCACAGATACGCAGTATTTT | CASSYADRPGTDTQYF | 16 | TRBJ2-3 | TRBV7-8 | - | -
TGTGCCAGCAGCTTAGGGTCGCAGGCAACTAATGAAAAACTGTTTTTT | CASSLGSQATNEKLFF | 16 | TRBJ1-4 | TRBV7-2 | - | -
TGTGCCAGTAGCAATACAGGGGGCTATCAGCCCCAGCATTTT | CASSNTGGYQPQHF | 14 | TRBJ1-5 | TRBV19 | TRBD1 | -
TGTGCCAGCAGCTTGGGGACAGGGGGCAGAGATACGCAGTATTTT | CASSLGTGGRDTQYF | 15 | TRBJ2-3 | TRBV5-6 | TRBD1 | -
TGTGCCAGCAGTTCCGACAGGGGAGTCAGTCAGCCCCAGCATTTT | CASSSDRGVSQPQHF | 15 | TRBJ1-5 | TRBV2 | TRBD1 | -
TGTGCCAGCTCACCATCGGTAGACTACGAGCAGTACTTC | CASSPSVDYEQYF | 13 | TRBJ2-7 | TRBV18 | - | -
TGTGCCAGCAGCCGACTAGACACAGATACGCAGTATTTT | CASSRLDTDTQYF | 13 | TRBJ2-3 | TRBV27 | - | -
TGCGCCAGCAGCTTGGGACAAGTGGGTCAGCCCCAGCATTTT | CASSLGQVGQPQHF | 14 | TRBJ1-5 | TRBV5-1 | - | few
TGTGCCAGCAGCTTAGCCCCAGGCGATTCTAACTATGGCTACACCTTC | CASSLAPGDSNYGYTF | 16 | TRBJ1-2 | TRBV11-2 | - | few
TGTGCCAGTAGTGTACAGGGGTCGACCTCTGGAAACACCATATATTTT | CASSVQGSTSGNTIYF | 16 | TRBJ1-3 | TRBV19 | TRBD1 | -
TGTGCCAGCTCACCACTGTCGACAGTTGAAGCTTTCTTT | CASSPLSTVEAFF | 13 | TRBJ1-1 | TRBV18 | - | many
TGTGCCAGCTTGGACACGGGAGCTACTCACGAGCAGTACTTC | CASLDTGATHEQYF | 14 | TRBJ2-7 | TRBV6-6 | - | -
TGTGCCAGCAGCTCACAGGGGACCGGGGAGCTGTTTTTT | CASSSQGTGELFF | 13 | TRBJ2-2 | TRBV3-1/TRBV3-2 | TRBD1 | -
TGCGCCAGCAGTCTTGGTCCAAGGGTCGGACAGGGGAGAGAAAAACTGTTTTTT | CASSLGPRVGQGREKLFF | 18 | TRBJ1-4 | TRBV23-1 | TRBD1 | -
TGTGCCACCAGCAGAGATTTTAGGTTTGGGCGCGAGCAGTTCTTC | CATSRDFRFGREQFF | 15 | TRBJ2-1 | TRBV15 | - | -
TGCGCCAGCAGCTTACAGGGTATATCGATCTTC | CASSLQGISIF | 11 | TRBJ1-2 | TRBV5-1 | - | few
TGCGCCAGCAGTCTGACTGACAGGGCGGGCTACGAGCAGTACTTC | CASSLTDRAGYEQYF | 15 | TRBJ2-7 | TRBV5-1 | TRBD1 | -
TGTGCCAGCAGCCCAAGGGACTCGAAAGCTTTCTTT | CASSPRDSKAFF | 12 | TRBJ1-1 | TRBV7-9 | - | -
TGCAGCGCCGCCCTTCGCGGACAGGAATTGCAGTACTTC | CSAALRGQELQYF | 13 | TRBJ2-7 | TRBV29-1 | TRBD1 | -
TGTGCCAGTAGTATTCCTGGACTAGCCTACGAGCAGTACTTC | CASSIPGLAYEQYF | 14 | TRBJ2-7 | TRBV19 | TRBD2 | few
TGTGCCAGCAGTTATACCAGGGCCGCCTCCTACGAGCAGTACTTC | CASSYTRAASYEQYF | 15 | TRBJ2-7 | TRBV6-6 | - | -